The text below deals with one T cell receptor beta chain. The data were produced by immunoSEQ multiplex PCR, yet TCRdb's version contains in-frame clones alone and is incomplete. The table records 90,000 to 150,000 clones, more than 70% of them present only once. This record comes from a study of control samples from healthy donors and cancer patients. The CDR3 spans 13 residues. Trimming stripped 4 bases from V and 3 bases from J, with 11 bases between. CDR1 and CDR2 (germline): SGHRS, YFSETQ. The sequenced sample was blood. This clonotype originated in a man in his forties in good health. The J gene is TRBJ2-7, the V gene TRBV5-1; D call uncertain. In nucleotides, the CDR3 is TGCGCCAGCAGCCCTACTACCAACTACGAGCAGTACTTC. It translates to CASSPTTNYEQYF.